This TCR beta chain emerged from a study of cytomegalovirus exposure and HLA in healthy donors. Primers: 60 Vbeta forward and 13 Jbeta reverse. In the authors' methods: In a later analysis, the count reached tens of millions of unique TCR beta chains, with about 9.9 million shared. The repertoire was sequenced with immunoSEQ multiplex PCR; TCRdb's copy has only in-frame clones and lacks some. That table is the source of V, J and clone size, and D and trimming were worked out from the DNA. The data show some 67,000 clones, with around 89% seen just once and around an eighth held by the top ten. The study, taken as a whole, reports: In a later analysis, a genetic analysis reported fewer productive-TCR N-insertions in an Asian-associated ancestry cluster than the cohort average. In a later analysis, V- and J-gene trimming of beta chains associated with a DCLRE1C missense variant, replicated independently.

Comments on this clone: No antigen is known for it.

This sequence was found in a woman aged 30 to 39 in good health and CMV-seropositive. The sample taken for sequencing was PBMCs.

CDR3 DNA: TGTGCCTGCAGACCGGGGGGTTCCTACGAGCAGTACTTC. Translating it yields CACRPGGSYEQYF. The J gene is TRBJ2-7, the V gene TRBV30; TRBD2 aligns across 7 bases. There are 13 residues in the CDR3. CDR1 is GTSNPN and CDR2 is SVGIG in the germline V gene (reference sequence). Unmatched junction bases numbered 6, after V lost 6 bases and J lost 1 base.